Presented here are 32 T cell receptor beta chains from one specimen sequenced in a study of T cell changes during pregnancy in multiple sclerosis. Sequencing used immunoSEQ multiplex PCR; TCRdb keeps in-frame clones, though not all of them. The sample holds around 40,000 clones, over 85% seen once. The sample consisted of CD4+ T cells from peripheral blood mononuclear cells, taken after pregnancy. These receptors all stem from a female donor in good health, enrolled as a control in a pregnancy study.

CDR3 DNA sequence: TGTGCCACCAGAGGGGGGACAGGGAGGCAAGAGACCCAGTACTTC. The encoded protein is CATRGGTGRQETQYF. The gene calls are TRBV15 and TRBJ2-5, with TRBD1 matching 9 bases. Germline CDR1 and CDR2: LNHNV and YYDKDF (reference sequence). The CDR3 is made up of 15 amino acids. The ends lost 6 bases at V and 2 bases at J; junction bases unmatched: 7.

The J gene is TRBJ2-5, the V gene TRBV9, with TRBD2 identical over 8 bases. Germline lookup yields CDR1 SGDLS and CDR2 YYNGEE. The CDR3 consists of 17 residues. The V segment lost 0 bases and the J segment 2 bases; nucleotides outside the gene matches: 9. CDR3 in amino acids: CASSVGLLAALQETQYF. CDR3 DNA: TGTGCCAGCAGCGTAGGTTTACTAGCGGCTCTACAAGAGACCCAGTACTTC.

V and J are TRBV27 and TRBJ1-2; 7 positions agree with TRBD1. Germline loops: CDR1 MNHEY, CDR2 SMNVEV (reference sequence). The V gene end was trimmed by 6 bases and the J gene end by 4 bases; junction bases not matched to a gene: 8. CDR3 size: 14 residues. The CDR3 spells CASSSRQGVYGYTF. In DNA, the CDR3 is TGTGCCAGCAGCAGCAGACAGGGTGTCTATGGCTACACCTTC.

The chain links TRBV9 to TRBJ2-5; 10 nucleotides align to TRBD2. The CDR3 runs to 16 residues. The V gene's germline CDR1 is SGDLS and CDR2 YYNGEE. J lost 4 bases, V lost 2 bases, and 8 bases had no gene match. Written as DNA, the CDR3 is TGTGCCAGCAGCGTTGAGCGGGGGGGCTTTGGAGAGACCCAGTACTTC. It encodes CASSVERGGFGETQYF.

The chain carries TRBV7-3 and TRBJ2-3; 14 positions match TRBD2. This CDR3 has 19 residues. CDR1 is SGHTA and CDR2 is FQGTGA in the germline V gene. With 4 bases clipped from V and 9 bases from J, the junction kept 18 bases outside the gene matches. CDR3 DNA: TGTGCCAGCAGCTCGACTAGCGGGGGGGCTCAAGGGGCCTTCGACACGCAGTATTTT. It codes for CASSSTSGGAQGAFDTQYF.

The chain combines TRBV25-1 with TRBJ2-5; TRBD2 might be the D (7 bases). The CDR3 is 13 amino acids. Trimming removed 8 bases at V and 5 bases at J, with 15 bases between. Germline CDR1 MGHDK, CDR2 SYGVNS. CDR3 loop: CASGGAGWETQYF. The CDR3 DNA is TGTGCCAGCGGGGGGGCAGGGTGGGAGACCCAGTACTTC.

The count of this clone is one. The J gene is TRBJ1-6, the V gene TRBV6-1, with a weak D call TRBD1 (5 bases). This CDR3 comprises 14 residues. Germline V lookup: CDR1 MNHNS, CDR2 SASEGT. Deletions cut 4 bases from V and 10 bases from J, with 14 bases between. Written as DNA, the CDR3 is TGTGCCAGCAGTGGGGGGTGGGGAGGATCACCCCTCCACTTT. It specifies CASSGGWGGSPLHF.

The chain combines TRBV5-5 with TRBJ2-1, with 10 bases fitting TRBD2. The CDR3 covers 15 residues. Trimming cost V 0 bases and J 6 bases; bases outside gene matches: 3. CDR1 and CDR2 (germline): SGHKS, YYEKEE (reference sequence). In nucleotides, the CDR3 is TGTGCCAGCAGCTTGGTGTCTAGCGGGAGCAATGAGCAGTTCTTC. Translation gives CASSLVSSGSNEQFF.

The V gene is TRBV10-3, the J gene TRBJ2-2; D is ambiguous. This CDR3 contains 17 residues. The V gene's germline CDR1 is ENHRY and CDR2 SYGVKD. Between the trimmed V and J ends, which lost 0 bases and 0 bases, there was a span of 11 bases. DNA for the CDR3: TGTGCCATCAGTGAGTCGAGAGAAATCGCGAACACCGGGGAGCTGTTTTTT. This translates into CAISESREIANTGELFF.

The chain links TRBV7-2 to TRBJ2-2; 7 nucleotides line up with TRBD1. This CDR3 spans 19 amino acids. V shed 5 bases, J shed 5 bases, and the junction held 20 bases outside the gene matches. Germline V gene sequence: CDR1 SGHTA, CDR2 FQGNSA. The CDR3 DNA is TGTGCCAGCAGCCCCCGGAATGACAGGGTGACGCTCCATACCGGGGAGCTGTTTTTT. As protein: CASSPRNDRVTLHTGELFF.

This clone was observed once. The chain is built from TRBV5-4 and TRBJ1-2; D is possibly TRBD1 (5 bases). Germline values: CDR1 SGHNT, CDR2 YYREEE (reference sequence). CDR3 length: 15 residues. V was cut by 0 bases and J by 7 bases, with 16 bases left in between. CDR3 sequence reads: CASSLGQGRPIGYTF. In DNA form, the CDR3 reads TGTGCCAGCAGCTTGGGGCAGGGAAGACCTATTGGCTACACCTTC. The complete variable domain, with remaining parts taken from reference TRBV5-4 and TRBJ1-2, reads ETGVTQSPTHLIKTRGQQVTLRCSSQSGHNTVSWYQQALGQGPQFIFQYYREEENGRGNFPPRFSGLQFPNYSSELNVNALELDDSALYLCASSLGQGRPIGYTFGSGTRLTVV.

V and J are TRBV6-5 and TRBJ2-5; 8 bases agree with TRBD2. The CDR3 has 13 residues. Germline CDR1 reads MNHEY; CDR2 reads SVGAGI. Trimming took 2 bases from V and 7 from J; bases not matched to a gene: 3. CDR3 bases: TGTGCCAGCAGTTACCCCGGGAGGGGGACCCAGTACTTC. Amino acids: CASSYPGRGTQYF.

This clone was picked up a small number of times. The rearrangement uses TRBV28 and TRBJ1-2; 10 bases are shared with TRBD1. Germline CDR1 reads MDHEN; CDR2 reads SYDVKM. Unmatched junction bases numbered 6, after V lost 1 base and J lost 4 bases. CDR3 length equals 16 residues. In DNA form, the CDR3 reads TGTGCCAGCAGTTTATTACGGACAGGGGGATCCTATGGCTACACCTTC. Translated: CASSLLRTGGSYGYTF.

The V and J genes are TRBV19 and TRBJ1-5, with 9 bases that match TRBD1. Trimming cost V 3 bases and J 7 bases; bases outside gene matches: 7. CDR3 length: 15 amino acids. In germline, CDR1 is LNHDA, CDR2 SQIVND (reference sequence). The CDR3 is CASSILGTGIQPQHF. The CDR3 DNA sequence: TGTGCCAGTAGTATCTTAGGGACAGGGATCCAGCCCCAGCATTTT.

This clone was counted a single time. The V call is TRBV21-1, the J call TRBJ2-3; the table assigns TRBD2, which was not confirmed against the DNA. TRBV21-1 is flagged as a pseudogene. The CDR3 consists of 14 residues. The CDR3 coding sequence is TGTGCCAGCCGATGGCTAGCGGGAGCCGATACGCAGTATTTT. This codes for CASRWLAGADTQYF.

The V gene is TRBV4-3, the J gene TRBJ1-1; no reliable D call. The ends were cut back, 4 bases at V and 0 bases at J, with 6 bases in the middle. CDR1 is LGHNA and CDR2 is YSLEER in the germline V gene. This CDR3 is 13 amino acids long. CDR3 DNA sequence: TGCGCCAGCAGCCTATCAGTGAACACTGAAGCTTTCTTT. Translated: CASSLSVNTEAFF.

This clone was recorded a few times. The gene calls are TRBV7-2 and TRBJ2-7, with TRBD2 matching 8 bases. Germline CDR1 SGHTA, CDR2 FQGNSA. The CDR3 consists of 15 residues. Trimming took 4 bases from V and 9 from J; bases not matched to a gene: 14. The CDR3 nucleotides read TGTGCCAGCAGCTCGCCCTCCGGGGGGGCATCGGGGCAGTACTTC. It encodes CASSSPSGGASGQYF.

This chain links TRBV19 with TRBJ2-2, with 12 bases fitting TRBD2. J was trimmed by 4 bases and V by 9 bases; bases with no gene match: 9. The CDR3 is 16 residues long. Germline lookup yields CDR1 LNHDA and CDR2 SQIVND (reference sequence). The CDR3 here is CASQTSGSRGTGELFF. The CDR3 bases are TGTGCCAGCCAGACTAGCGGGAGCCGTGGCACCGGGGAGCTGTTTTTT.

The rearrangement uses TRBV7-9 and TRBJ2-7; TRBD1 matches 10 bases. Per the germline V gene, CDR1 is SEHNR and CDR2 is FQNEAQ (reference sequence). After removal of 4 bases from V and 3 bases from J, the junction contained 3 bases not matched to a gene. This CDR3 has 14 residues. The CDR3 loop is CASSSRTGGYEQYF. In nucleotides, the CDR3 is TGTGCCAGCAGCTCCCGGACAGGGGGCTACGAGCAGTACTTC.

The chain joins TRBV10-3 to TRBJ2-1; D might be TRBD2 (6 bases). The CDR3 loop spans 14 amino acids. The V gene lost 2 bases and the J gene lost 3 bases, with 8 bases spanning the gap. Germline values: CDR1 ENHRY, CDR2 SYGVKD. The CDR3 DNA sequence: TGTGCCATCAGTGAGGGCGGGAACTACAATGAGCAGTTCTTC. Its protein is CAISEGGNYNEQFF.

This chain uses TRBV7-9 with TRBJ2-3, with a possible D match to TRBD2 (7 bases). Germline CDR1 and CDR2: SEHNR and FQNEAQ (reference sequence). V was shortened by 1 base and J by 4 bases, with 21 bases between the two germline ends. The CDR3 is 18 amino acids. The CDR3 coding sequence is TGTGCCAGCAGCTTAGAGGCGCGGGGGCCTGCAAGGGCAGATACGCAGTATTTT. Its translation is CASSLEARGPARADTQYF.

The J gene is TRBJ2-7, the V gene TRBV28, with 16 bases that match TRBD2. The CDR3 is made up of 16 amino acids. Germline V gene lookup returns CDR1 MDHEN and CDR2 SYDVKM. J gave up 3 bases and V 2 bases, and 1 base lay outside the gene matches. The CDR3 DNA reads TGTGCCAGCAGTTTAGGGACTAGCGGGAGGGTCTACGAGCAGTACTTC. The encoded protein is CASSLGTSGRVYEQYF.

This clone was seen a single time. CDR3 sequence (DNA): TGTGCCAGCAGCGTAACTAGCGGGGGGACGAACACCGGGGAGCTGTTTTTT. Protein sequence: CASSVTSGGTNTGELFF. The genes are TRBV9 and TRBJ2-2, with 12 bases lining up with TRBD2. The CDR3 loop spans 17 amino acids. Unmatched junction bases numbered 1, after V lost 1 base and J lost 0 bases. Germline V gives CDR1 SGDLS, CDR2 YYNGEE.

DNA for the CDR3: TGTGCCAGCAGCGAGGGACCAGGGGCGACCTATGGCTACACCTTC. Amino acids: CASSEGPGATYGYTF. This chain connects TRBV5-6 to TRBJ1-2; perhaps TRBD1 as D (6 bases). This CDR3 region has 15 residues. V lost 4 bases and J 4 bases, leaving 17 bases between the germline ends. The germline gives CDR1 SGHDT, CDR2 YYEEEE.

This clone was counted only a few times. The J gene is TRBJ1-5, the V gene TRBV27, with a possible D match to TRBD1 (5 bases). Germline CDR1 and CDR2: MNHEY and SMNVEV (reference sequence). This CDR3 is 14 amino acids long. Trimming left V 6 bases short and J 3 bases short, with 12 bases between. CDR3 nucleotide sequence: TGTGCCAGCAGCTTGGGGGGATTCAATCAGCCCCAGCATTTT. Translation gives CASSLGGFNQPQHF.

This sequence joins TRBV5-1 and TRBJ2-3, with TRBD1 matching over 7 bases. The V and J ends lost 5 bases and 1 base, in that order; junction bases with no gene match: 7. Germline V gene data show CDR1 as SGHRS and CDR2 as YFSETQ. The CDR3 sequence is 15 residues long. The CDR3 DNA sequence: TGCGCCAGCAGTAACGGGGACAGCCGCACAGATACGCAGTATTTT. It specifies CASSNGDSRTDTQYF.

The CDR3 loop is CASRGQGDNSPLHF. DNA of the CDR3: TGTGCCAGCAGGGGACAGGGGGATAATTCACCCCTCCACTTT. The genes are TRBV6-1 and TRBJ1-6; the match to TRBD1 covers 11 bases. V was pared by 6 bases and J by 5 bases, with 0 bases of the junction left unmatched. The CDR3 consists of 14 residues. Germline V lookup: CDR1 MNHNS, CDR2 SASEGT.

This rearrangement joins TRBV9 to TRBJ2-1; TRBD1 agrees at 12 bases. The ends lost 3 bases at V and 9 bases at J; junction bases unmatched: 19. The CDR3 sequence is 19 residues long. Per germline, CDR1 SGDLS and CDR2 YYNGEE. In DNA, the CDR3 is TGTGCCAGCAGCGCCCGGGACAGGGGGCCTGGACTAGCGTTTGGTGAGCAGTTCTTC. This sequence encodes CASSARDRGPGLAFGEQFF.

The V call is TRBV9, the J call TRBJ2-3, with 9 bases fitting TRBD2. V lost 0 bases to trimming and J lost 1 base; unmatched junction nucleotides: 0. This CDR3 is built from 15 residues. The germline V gene has CDR1 SGDLS and CDR2 YYNGEE. The CDR3 loop is CASSVERGGTDTQYF. CDR3 DNA sequence: TGTGCCAGCAGCGTAGAGCGGGGGGGCACAGATACGCAGTATTTT.

The rearrangement uses TRBV13 and TRBJ2-7, with D unclear. This CDR3 is 15 amino acids long. Looked up from germline, CDR1 is PRHDT and CDR2 is FYEKMQ (reference sequence). The V end was cut by 4 bases, the J end by 2 bases, with 15 bases between. CDR3 sequence reads: CASSSSWAAAYEQYF. CDR3 coding DNA: TGTGCCAGCAGCTCCTCATGGGCAGCTGCCTACGAGCAGTACTTC.

The CDR3: CASSSPGLSQGYTF. The CDR3 DNA reads as TGTGCCAGCAGTTCCCCAGGGTTGTCACAGGGCTACACCTTC. V is TRBV6-5 and J is TRBJ1-2; possibly TRBD1 for D (5 bases). The CDR3 loop spans 14 amino acids. Trimming left V 4 bases short and J 8 bases short, with 17 bases between. The germline gives CDR1 MNHEY, CDR2 SVGAGI.

Regarding this clone: The junction departs from germline at one end; a sequencing error may be responsible. The genes are TRBV9 and TRBJ1-2; D call uncertain. Germline V gene data show CDR1 as SGDLS and CDR2 as YYNGEE. The CDR3 contains 11 residues. The CDR3 sequence is CASSVARGQPF. CDR3 coding DNA: TGTGCCAGCAGCGTAGCGCGCGGGCAGCCCTTC.